Each of the 5 T cell receptor beta chains below was sequenced from the same sample in a study of cytomegalovirus exposure and HLA in healthy donors. PCR used 60 Vbeta primers and 13 Jbeta primers. This table comes from immunoSEQ multiplex PCR, and its TCRdb copy is limited to in-frame clones, with some not included. Of 200,000 to 250,000 clones listed, 70% to 90% were seen once; the top ten hold 0.24%. Sequencing input: PBMCs. These TCRs come from a girl aged 2-10 years in good health and CMV-seronegative.

This chain uses TRBV7-8 with TRBJ2-7; TRBD1 matches 10 bases. The CDR3 consists of 15 residues. Germline V gene lookup returns CDR1 SGHVS and CDR2 FQNEAQ. The junction had 13 bases not matched to a gene; V was cut back by 9 bases and J by 5 bases. Here the CDR3 DNA reads TGTGCCAGTGCAATATCCAAGACAGGGGGCAACGAGCAGTACTTC. The encoded protein is CASAISKTGGNEQYF.

The genes are TRBV19 and TRBJ1-1, with a possible D match to TRBD1 (6 bases). The germline V and J ends were trimmed by 3 bases and 4 bases, with 15 bases remaining between them. Germline V lookup: CDR1 LNHDA, CDR2 SQIVND (reference sequence). The length of the CDR3 is 15 residues. The CDR3 loop is CASSIKGGSVTEAFF. CDR3 DNA sequence: TGTGCCAGTAGTATTAAAGGGGGTTCGGTCACTGAAGCTTTCTTT.

The J gene is TRBJ1-3, the V gene TRBV6-1; D might be TRBD1 (6 bases). V was cut by 6 bases and J by 0 bases, with 12 bases left in between. Germline assignment: CDR1 MNHNS and CDR2 SASEGT. The CDR3 covers 15 residues. CDR3 sequence (DNA): TGTGCCAGCAGCGAACAGGGCCCCTCTGGAAACACCATATATTTT. Protein: CASSEQGPSGNTIYF.

This rearrangement joins TRBV29-1 to TRBJ2-5; TRBD2 matches at 12 bases. Germline assignment: CDR1 SQVTM and CDR2 ANQGSEA. The CDR3 covers 17 residues. V was clipped by 0 bases and J by 3 bases; unmatched bases: 8. The CDR3 protein is CSVEDDRLAGVKETQYF. DNA of the CDR3: TGCAGCGTTGAAGACGACAGACTAGCGGGAGTAAAAGAGACCCAGTACTTC.

By share, this clone counts as medium-sized. The V gene is TRBV7-8, the J gene TRBJ1-6, with 8 positions matching TRBD1. This CDR3 comprises 21 residues. J gave up 0 bases and V 0 bases, and 13 bases lay outside the gene matches. Germline V gene data show CDR1 as SGHVS and CDR2 as FQNEAQ. CDR3 DNA sequence: TGTGCCAGCAGCTTAGCACGAACCGGGACAGGAATTACCTCCTATAATTCACCCCTCCACTTT. Translating it yields CASSLARTGTGITSYNSPLHF.